This T cell receptor beta chain was sequenced during a study of regulatory T cells in long-lasting Graves disease. About the research overall: Antithyroid drugs had been taken under 3 months by newly diagnosed Graves' patients.

Time point reported: newly diagnosed GD, antithyroid drugs for less than 3 months. The TCR library was prepared using RNA isolated from PBMCs. General study findings and limits: Accuracy was perhaps lowered by the small sample size.

The authors built TCR beta libraries using iRepertoire HTBI primers and Arm-PCR of CDR3 regions. TCRdb passed the multiplex PCR reads through MiXCR, listing each CDR3 protein once. The table includes approximately 400,000 distinct CDR3 sequences, around a sixth detected once. Germline V gene lookup returns CDR1 LNHNV and CDR2 YYDKDF (reference sequence). The CDR3 contains 18 residues. As to this clonotype: Its antigen is not identified. A read error may explain this, as a much larger clone is one base away.

V gene TRBV15 combines with J gene TRBJ2-5; 11 positions match TRBD2. Judging by the DNA end, TRBJ2-1 fits better; the J call may be wrong. The sequences come from peripheral blood mononuclear cells (PBMCs), collected at new diagnosis, from a patient treated with antithyroid drugs. The sequence was obtained from a female donor with Graves disease. The CDR3, as DNA: TGTGCCACCAGCAGAGATCTCCTAGCGGGGGGCTTCACTGAGACCCAGTTCTTC. Its translation: CATSRDLLAGGFTETQFF.